This TCR beta chain was sequenced during a study of cytomegalovirus exposure and HLA in healthy donors. This table comes from immunoSEQ multiplex PCR, and its TCRdb copy is limited to in-frame clones, with some not included. The sample records about 130,000 clones, approximately 89% being singletons. Details on this clone: Its specificity is not known.

General study results and limits: Associated with cytomegalovirus, according to the listing, were around 160 TCR beta chains.

The V gene's germline CDR1 is SGHRS and CDR2 YFSETQ. The length of the CDR3 is 13 residues. The germline V and J ends were trimmed by 5 bases and 5 bases, with 10 bases remaining between them. This receptor was identified in a woman aged 18-35 years in good health and CMV-seronegative. The sequenced material came from PBMCs. The chain links TRBV5-1 to TRBJ2-2, with D uncertain. CDR3 in DNA: TGCGCCAGCAGGTGGAGTGTAACCGGGGAGCTGTTTTTT. As protein: CASRWSVTGELFF. Looking up the rest from reference TRBV5-1 and TRBJ2-2 gives the full variable domain: KAGVTQTPRYLIKTRGQQVTLSCSPISGHRSVSWYQQTPGQGLQFLFEYFSETQRNKGNFPGRFSGRQFSNSRSEMNVSTLELGDSALYLCASRWSVTGELFFGEGSRLTVL.